What follows are 8 T cell receptor beta chains derived from one specimen sequenced in a study of blood T cell repertoires in COVID-19. Produced via immunoSEQ multiplex PCR; TCRdb's table is partial and in-frame only. The sample has some 170,000 clones, roughly 87% seen once; the top ten hold around 1.2%. The source material was PBMCs or T cells enriched from blood (not recorded which). These TCRs come from a human donor with acute COVID-19. The donor label of this sample is uncertain.

V usage is TRBV5-4 and J usage is TRBJ2-2; possibly TRBD1 for D (6 bases). CDR1 and CDR2 (germline): SGHNT, YYREEE (reference sequence). V lost 3 bases, J lost 4 bases, and 16 bases lay in between. The CDR3 totals 16 residues. CDR3 loop: CASSSARQGSTGELFF. CDR3 coding DNA: TGTGCCAGCAGCTCCGCCCGGCAGGGGAGCACCGGGGAGCTGTTTTTT.

J is TRBJ1-6 and V is TRBV10-3; 7 bases map to TRBD1. CDR3 size: 14 residues. J was trimmed by 8 bases and V by 6 bases; bases with no gene match: 7. CDR1 is ENHRY, CDR2 SYGVKD, per germline. The CDR3 DNA reads TGTGCCATCAGAGGACAGGAAGGTCATTCACCCCTCCACTTT. This codes for CAIRGQEGHSPLHF.

The chain uses TRBV30 and TRBJ2-7; 10 bases are shared with TRBD2. The length of the CDR3 is 16 residues. V lost 2 bases and J lost 0; bases outside the gene matches: 7. Germline loops: CDR1 GTSNPN, CDR2 SVGIG (reference sequence). CDR3 in DNA: TGTGCCTGGAGTAGGATTAGCGGGGGGCTCTCCTACGAGCAGTACTTC. As protein: CAWSRISGGLSYEQYF.

The J gene is TRBJ1-1, the V gene TRBV10-3; D ambiguous. CDR3 length equals 15 residues. V shed 2 bases and J shed 0 bases, with 10 bases lying between them. The germline gives CDR1 ENHRY, CDR2 SYGVKD. CDR3: CAISETEPLNTEAFF. CDR3 nucleotide sequence: TGTGCCATCAGTGAGACAGAACCACTGAACACTGAAGCTTTCTTT.

CDR3 sequence (DNA): TGTGCCAGCAGTCCGAGGGGGGAGGGCTATGGCTACACCTTC. Residues: CASSPRGEGYGYTF. The V call is TRBV27, the J call TRBJ1-2; D perhaps matches TRBD1 (6 bases). CDR1 MNHEY and CDR2 SMNVEV come from the germline V gene (reference sequence). The CDR3 is 14 residues long. Trimming left V 5 bases short and J 4 bases short, with 14 bases between.

Of note for this clone: A read error may account for a junction end that differs from germline. This chain joins TRBV28 and TRBJ1-5, with D maybe TRBD1 (5 bases). Germline V CDR1 and CDR2: MDHEN, SYDVKM. The CDR3 extends over 16 amino acids. The DNA of the CDR3 is TGTGCCAGCAGTTCCCCCGTCCTGACGGGGGATCAACCCCAGCATTTT. This codes for CASSSPVLTGDQPQHF.

The chain couples TRBV9 to TRBJ1-3; TRBD1 might be the D (6 bases). The CDR3 totals 17 residues. Germline CDR1 and CDR2: SGDLS and YYNGEE. The V gene lost 3 bases and the J gene lost 0 bases, with 16 bases spanning the gap. The CDR3: CASSGGQPRGSGNTIYF. CDR3 sequence (DNA): TGTGCCAGCAGCGGGGGACAACCCAGGGGCTCTGGAAACACCATATATTTT.

The rearrangement joins TRBV3-1 (or the pseudogene TRBV3-2) to TRBJ1-1; possible D gene TRBD1, 5 bases. The CDR3 consists of 15 residues. Trimming removed 4 bases from V and 6 bases from J, with 18 bases in between. CDR1 is LGHDT, CDR2 YNNKEL, per germline (reference sequence). CDR3 loop: CASSPLQGGRAEAFF. The CDR3 DNA sequence: TGTGCCAGCAGCCCCCTTCAGGGCGGACGCGCTGAAGCTTTCTTT.